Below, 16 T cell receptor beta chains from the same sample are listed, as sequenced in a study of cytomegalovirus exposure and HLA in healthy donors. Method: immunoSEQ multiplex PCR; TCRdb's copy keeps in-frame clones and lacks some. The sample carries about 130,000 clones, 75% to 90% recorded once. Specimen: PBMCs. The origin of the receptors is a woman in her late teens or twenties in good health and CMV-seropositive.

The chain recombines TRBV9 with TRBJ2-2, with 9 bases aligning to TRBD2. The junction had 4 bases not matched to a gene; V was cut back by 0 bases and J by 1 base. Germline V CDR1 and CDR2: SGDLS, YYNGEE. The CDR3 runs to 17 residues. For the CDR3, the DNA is TGTGCCAGCAGCGTAGTGGTAGCGGGGGAGAACACCGGGGAGCTGTTTTTT. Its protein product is CASSVVVAGENTGELFF.

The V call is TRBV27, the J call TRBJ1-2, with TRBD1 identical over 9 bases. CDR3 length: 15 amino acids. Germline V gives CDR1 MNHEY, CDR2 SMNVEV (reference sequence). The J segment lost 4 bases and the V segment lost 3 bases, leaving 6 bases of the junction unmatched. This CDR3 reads CASSFGGGQGYGYTF. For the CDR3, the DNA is TGTGCCAGCAGTTTTGGGGGGGGACAGGGCTATGGCTACACCTTC.

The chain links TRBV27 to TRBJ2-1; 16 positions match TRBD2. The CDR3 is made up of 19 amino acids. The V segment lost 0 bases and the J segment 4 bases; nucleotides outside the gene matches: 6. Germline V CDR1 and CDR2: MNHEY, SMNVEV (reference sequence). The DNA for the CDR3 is TGTGCCAGCAGTTTATCGGGACTAGCGGGGGGGCCGAGTTACAATGAGCAGTTCTTC. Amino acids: CASSLSGLAGGPSYNEQFF.

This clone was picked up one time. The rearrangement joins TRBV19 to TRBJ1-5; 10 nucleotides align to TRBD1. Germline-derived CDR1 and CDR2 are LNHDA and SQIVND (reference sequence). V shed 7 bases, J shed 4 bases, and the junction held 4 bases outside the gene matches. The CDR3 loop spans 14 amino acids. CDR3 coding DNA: TGTGCCAGTACCCCGGACAGGGGGAATCAGCCCCAGCATTTT. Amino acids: CASTPDRGNQPQHF.

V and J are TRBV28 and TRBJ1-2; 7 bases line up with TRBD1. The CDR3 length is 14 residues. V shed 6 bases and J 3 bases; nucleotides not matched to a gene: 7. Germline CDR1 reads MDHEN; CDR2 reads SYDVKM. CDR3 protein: CASSQGGRDYGYTF. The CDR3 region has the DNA TGTGCCAGCAGCCAGGGGGGAAGGGACTATGGCTACACCTTC.

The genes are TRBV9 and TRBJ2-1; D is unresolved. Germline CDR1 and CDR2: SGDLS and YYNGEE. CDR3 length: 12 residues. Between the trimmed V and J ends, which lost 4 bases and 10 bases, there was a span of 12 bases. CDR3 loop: CASSTSFGEQFF. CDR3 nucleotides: TGTGCCAGCAGCACTTCTTTCGGGGAGCAGTTCTTC.

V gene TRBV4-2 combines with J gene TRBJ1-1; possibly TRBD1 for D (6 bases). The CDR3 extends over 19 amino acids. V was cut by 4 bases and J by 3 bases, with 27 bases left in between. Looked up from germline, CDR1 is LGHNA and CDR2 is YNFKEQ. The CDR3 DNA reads TGTGCCAGCAGCCTGCCGCGCCCCGGCGGGGGGCTCGCTGACACTGAAGCTTTCTTT. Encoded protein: CASSLPRPGGGLADTEAFF.

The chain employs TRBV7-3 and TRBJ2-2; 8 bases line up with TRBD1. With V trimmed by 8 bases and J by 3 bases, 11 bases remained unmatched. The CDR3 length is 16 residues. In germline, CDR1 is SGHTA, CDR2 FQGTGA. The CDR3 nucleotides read TGTGCCAGCGCCCCCTTTGGACAGGGCGACACCGGGGAGCTGTTTTTT. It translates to CASAPFGQGDTGELFF.

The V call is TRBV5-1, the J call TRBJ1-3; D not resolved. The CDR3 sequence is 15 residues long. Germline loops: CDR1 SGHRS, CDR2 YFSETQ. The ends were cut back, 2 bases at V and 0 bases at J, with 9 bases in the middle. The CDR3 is CASSLDGSSGNTIYF. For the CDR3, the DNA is TGCGCCAGCAGCTTAGACGGGAGCTCTGGAAACACCATATATTTT. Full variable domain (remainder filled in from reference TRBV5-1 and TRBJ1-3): KAGVTQTPRYLIKTRGQQVTLSCSPISGHRSVSWYQQTPGQGLQFLFEYFSETQRNKGNFPGRFSGRQFSNSRSEMNVSTLELGDSALYLCASSLDGSSGNTIYFGEGSWLTVV.

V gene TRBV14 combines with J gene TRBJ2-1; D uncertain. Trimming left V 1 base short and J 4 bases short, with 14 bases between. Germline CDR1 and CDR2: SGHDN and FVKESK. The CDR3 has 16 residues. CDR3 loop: CASSQGHELFYNEQFF. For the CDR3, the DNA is TGTGCCAGCAGCCAAGGTCACGAACTTTTTTACAATGAGCAGTTCTTC.

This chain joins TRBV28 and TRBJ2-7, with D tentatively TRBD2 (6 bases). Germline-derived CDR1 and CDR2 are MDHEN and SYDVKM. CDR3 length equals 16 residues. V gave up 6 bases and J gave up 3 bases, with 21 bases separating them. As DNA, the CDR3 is TGTGCCAGCAGCGGGATTAGGGTGGCGGGAATCTACGAGCAGTACTTC. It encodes CASSGIRVAGIYEQYF.

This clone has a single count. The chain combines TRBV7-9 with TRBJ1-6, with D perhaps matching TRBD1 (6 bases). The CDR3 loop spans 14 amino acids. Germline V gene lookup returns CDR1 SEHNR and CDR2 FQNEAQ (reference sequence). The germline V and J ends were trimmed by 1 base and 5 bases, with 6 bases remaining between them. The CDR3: CASSLGQDNSPLHF. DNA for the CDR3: TGTGCCAGCAGCTTAGGACAGGATAATTCACCCCTCCACTTT. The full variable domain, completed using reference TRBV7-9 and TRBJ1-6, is DTGVSQNPRHKITKRGQNVTFRCDPISEHNRLYWYRQTLGQGPEFLTYFQNEAQLEKSRLLSDRFSAERPKGSFSTLEIQRTEQGDSAMYLCASSLGQDNSPLHFGNGTRLTVT.

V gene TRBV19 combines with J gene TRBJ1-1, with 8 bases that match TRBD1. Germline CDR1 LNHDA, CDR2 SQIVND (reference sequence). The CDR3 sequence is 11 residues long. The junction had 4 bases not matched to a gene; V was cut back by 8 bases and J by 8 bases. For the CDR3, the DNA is TGTGCCAGTTTTTGGACAGGGGAAGCTTTCTTT. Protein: CASFWTGEAFF.

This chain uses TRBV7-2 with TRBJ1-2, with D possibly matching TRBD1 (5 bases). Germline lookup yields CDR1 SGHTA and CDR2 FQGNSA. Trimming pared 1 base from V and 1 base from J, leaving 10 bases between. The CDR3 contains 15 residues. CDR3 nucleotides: TGTGCCAGCAGCTTAGAACGGGGGATTAACTATGGCTACACCTTC. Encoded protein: CASSLERGINYGYTF.

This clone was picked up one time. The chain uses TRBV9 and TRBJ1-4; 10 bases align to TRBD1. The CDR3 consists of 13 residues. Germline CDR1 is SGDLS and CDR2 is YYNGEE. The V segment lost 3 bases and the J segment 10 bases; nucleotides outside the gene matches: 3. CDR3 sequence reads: CASSGTGGRKLFF. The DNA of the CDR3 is TGTGCCAGCAGCGGGACAGGGGGTAGAAAACTGTTTTTT.

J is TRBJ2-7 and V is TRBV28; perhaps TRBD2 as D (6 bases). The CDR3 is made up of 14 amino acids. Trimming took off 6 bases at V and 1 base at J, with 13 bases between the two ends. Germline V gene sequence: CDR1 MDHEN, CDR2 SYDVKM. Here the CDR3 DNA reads TGTGCCAGCAGGAGAGGAGGGTCTTCCTACGAGCAGTACTTC. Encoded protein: CASRRGGSSYEQYF.